A selection of T cell receptor beta chains follows, all from one sample in a study of T cell repertoires in cytomegalovirus infection. Their antigen targets remain unknown. One entry per CDR3 protein results from TCRdb running MiXCR on the reads. Of hundreds of thousands of distinct CDR3 sequences in the sample, roughly 42% were seen once. The input for sequencing was cultured PBMCs, taken from culture after CMV antigen stimulation. These receptors all come from a human donor in good health (CMV status not recorded). Some clones in this sample may be carry-over from other donors' samples. Each CDR3 is given with its conserved first and last residue. D genes are given only for firm matches. A clone size is listed for some rows: how often the clone was seen (once, few, many), or a class if it is expanded.

TRBJ2-1,13,-,-,TRBV3-1,CASSSDSWNEQFF,TGTGCCAGCAGCTCGGACAGTTGGAATGAGCAGTTCTTC
TRBJ2-1,14,TRBD2,once,TRBV20-1,CSALTSGSYNEQFF,TGCAGTGCTTTGACTAGCGGGAGTTACAATGAGCAGTTCTTC
TRBJ2-2,15,TRBD2,-,TRBV7-2,CASRKLAGGTGELFF,TGTGCCAGCAGGAAACTAGCGGGGGGGACCGGGGAGCTGTTTTTT
TRBJ2-7,15,TRBD1,few,TRBV6-6,CASSLGTGSFYEQYF,TGTGCCAGCAGCCTAGGGACAGGTTCGTTCTACGAGCAGTACTTC
TRBJ1-5,13,-,-,TRBV7-2,CASSLAQDQPQHF,TGTGCCAGCAGCTTAGCGCAGGATCAGCCCCAGCATTTT
TRBJ1-2,12,-,few,TRBV11-2,CASSLEYGGYTF,TGTGCCAGCAGCTTAGAGTATGGTGGCTACACCTTC
TRBJ2-1,15,TRBD1,few,TRBV4-1,CASSPGQVSYNEQFF,TGCGCCAGCAGCCCCGGACAGGTCTCCTACAATGAGCAGTTCTTC
TRBJ2-4,15,-,-,TRBV6-5,CASSYVLGSGNIQYF,TGTGCCAGCAGTTACGTTCTGGGGTCGGGGAACATTCAGTACTTC
TRBJ2-5,13,-,few,TRBV11-2,CASSPGVRETQYF,TGTGCCAGCAGCCCGGGGGTCCGAGAGACCCAGTACTTC
TRBJ1-2,13,-,few,TRBV12-5,CASGPRGDYGYTF,TGTGCTAGTGGTCCGAGGGGGGACTATGGCTACACCTTC
TRBJ2-7,15,TRBD2,-,TRBV12-3/TRBV12-4,CASSESLAGVSEQYF,TGTGCCAGCAGTGAATCACTAGCGGGAGTGAGTGAGCAGTACTTC
TRBJ2-5,15,-,few,TRBV12-3/TRBV12-4,CASSFGQGRKETQYF,TGTGCCAGCAGTTTTGGCCAGGGGAGGAAAGAGACCCAGTACTTC
TRBJ2-2,15,TRBD1,-,TRBV11-3,CASSPLTGVTGELFF,TGTGCCAGCAGCCCCCTGACAGGGGTCACCGGGGAGCTGTTTTTT
TRBJ2-7,13,-,-,TRBV7-6,CASTTTTLYEQHF,TGTGCCAGCACCACCACAACCCTTTACGAGCAGCACTTC
TRBJ1-4,16,-,few,TRBV7-2,CASSPQTGLVNEKLFF,TGTGCCAGCAGCCCCCAGACAGGCCTCGTTAATGAAAAACTGTTTTTT
TRBJ2-5,15,-,-,TRBV20-1,CSARDEGQRRATQYF,TGCAGTGCTAGAGATGAAGGACAGCGAAGAGCGACCCAGTACTTC
TRBJ1-5,19,TRBD1,-,TRBV6-5,CASRKRGQEWGHSNQPQHF,TGTGCCAGCAGGAAGCGTGGACAGGAGTGGGGCCATAGCAATCAGCCCCAGCATTTT
TRBJ2-5,14,-,-,TRBV15,CATSLGAGQETQYF,TGTGCCACCAGCCTGGGGGCGGGTCAAGAGACCCAGTACTTC
TRBJ2-2,17,TRBD1,few,TRBV6-1,CASSEPIRTGITGELFF,TGTGCCAGCAGTGAACCTATCCGGACAGGGATCACCGGGGAGCTGTTTTTT
TRBJ2-1,15,TRBD2,-,TRBV12-3/TRBV12-4,CASSRGTSGGNEQFF,TGTGCCAGCAGTCGGGGGACTAGCGGGGGGAATGAGCAGTTCTTC
TRBJ2-1,16,TRBD2,few,TRBV6-2/TRBV6-3,CASSYSLAGDSNEQFF,TGTGCCAGCAGTTACTCCCTAGCGGGGGACAGTAATGAGCAGTTCTTC
TRBJ2-7,13,-,-,TRBV6-1,CAASAGPTYEQYF,TGTGCCGCAAGTGCGGGGCCTACCTACGAGCAGTACTTC
TRBJ1-2,14,-,few,TRBV7-2,CASSPGGTSTRFTF,TGTGCCAGCAGCCCAGGAGGGACATCTACTAGGTTCACCTTC
TRBJ1-3,15,TRBD1,few,TRBV11-1,CASSRRTGSGNTIYF,TGTGCCAGCAGCCGCCGGACAGGCTCTGGAAACACCATATATTTT
TRBJ1-6,15,-,-,TRBV12-3/TRBV12-4,CASSFEGRGNSPLHF,TGTGCCAGCAGTTTCGAGGGCCGGGGGAATTCACCCCTCCACTTT
TRBJ2-1,14,-,-,TRBV7-2,CASSPEVGPLRQFF,TGTGCCAGCAGCCCAGAGGTGGGCCCGTTACGGCAGTTCTTC
TRBJ2-2,14,TRBD2,few,TRBV7-4,CASHGREWAGELFF,TGTGCCAGCCACGGGCGGGAGTGGGCCGGGGAGCTGTTTTTT
TRBJ1-1,12,-,few,TRBV7-8,CASSLAASRAFF,TGTGCCAGCAGCTTAGCGGCCTCAAGGGCTTTCTTT
TRBJ2-3,17,-,-,TRBV20-1,CSASGPDHLGATDTQYF,TGCAGTGCTAGTGGACCGGACCACCTGGGGGCCACAGATACGCAGTATTTT
TRBJ1-2,16,TRBD1,few,TRBV19,CASTGTGSGANYGYTF,TGTGCCAGTACAGGGACAGGATCGGGCGCTAACTATGGCTACACCTTC
TRBJ2-1,15,-,few,TRBV7-9,CASSLGLGLGNEQFF,TGTGCCAGCAGCTTAGGACTGGGGTTGGGCAATGAGCAGTTCTTC
TRBJ2-7,13,-,-,TRBV7-9,CASSTDTPYEQYF,TGTGCCAGCAGCACGGACACACCCTACGAGCAGTACTTC
TRBJ2-7,13,TRBD2,few,TRBV6-1,CASSGTSGSAVYF,TGTGCCAGCAGCGGGACTAGCGGGAGTGCGGTGTACTTC